The 17 T cell receptor beta chains below were found in one sample sequenced in a study of blood T cell repertoires in COVID-19. Produced via immunoSEQ multiplex PCR; TCRdb's table is partial and in-frame only. This sample yields about 320,000 clones, of which around 80% are seen a single time; approximately 1.3% belongs to the top ten. Sequenced input: peripheral blood. Receptor source: a woman aged 50 to 60 with acute or convalescent COVID-19.

This sequence joins TRBV7-8 and TRBJ1-1; weak D call: TRBD1 (6 bases). This CDR3 has 17 amino acids. With 1 base removed from V and 1 base from J, the gap between germline ends came to 16 bases. Germline-derived CDR1 and CDR2 are SGHVS and FQNEAQ. The CDR3 is CASSLGSGRGANTEAFF. CDR3 nucleotides: TGTGCCAGCAGCTTAGGGTCAGGCCGGGGGGCGAACACTGAAGCTTTCTTT.

The rearrangement joins TRBV27 to TRBJ2-2, with 11 bases matching TRBD2. J lost 2 bases, V lost 5 bases, and 10 bases had no gene match. The V gene's germline CDR1 is MNHEY and CDR2 SMNVEV (reference sequence). This CDR3 is 18 amino acids long. CDR3 residues: CASSPIGLAGFNTGELFF. Here the CDR3 DNA reads TGTGCCAGCAGTCCTATCGGACTAGCGGGCTTCAACACCGGGGAGCTGTTTTTT.

The chain has TRBV7-3 and TRBJ2-5; D is unclear. From germline, CDR1 is SGHTA and CDR2 FQGTGA. V was trimmed by 1 base and J by 4 bases, leaving 7 bases between them. This CDR3 has 13 residues. The CDR3 DNA follows: TGTGCCAGCAGCTTAATGAGTGGAGAGACCCAGTACTTC. Its translation is CASSLMSGETQYF.

V usage is TRBV4-1 and J usage is TRBJ1-2; the D is unclear. V lost 0 bases and J 6 bases, leaving 11 bases between the germline ends. CDR1 MGHRA and CDR2 YSYEKL come from the germline V gene. This CDR3 is built from 14 residues. The CDR3 bases are TGCGCCAGCAGCCAAGATTACGGACTGGATGGCTACACCTTC. This sequence encodes CASSQDYGLDGYTF.

This chain uses TRBV7-8 with TRBJ1-1; 9 bases are shared with TRBD1. Germline V gives CDR1 SGHVS, CDR2 FQNEAQ. The J segment lost 4 bases and the V segment lost 5 bases, leaving 5 bases of the junction unmatched. The CDR3 extends over 14 amino acids. CDR3 protein: CASSRGQGITEAFF. The DNA of the CDR3 is TGTGCCAGCAGCCGTGGACAGGGGATCACTGAAGCTTTCTTT.

This chain connects TRBV2 to TRBJ1-2; tentative D call: TRBD1 (5 bases). The germline V gene encodes CDR1 SNHLY and CDR2 FYNNEI. This CDR3 has 13 residues. The V gene lost 6 bases and the J gene lost 4 bases, with 12 bases spanning the gap. CDR3 sequence (DNA): TGTGCCAGCAGCGCGGGACGGTCCTATGGCTACACCTTC. It yields the protein CASSAGRSYGYTF.

The chain recombines TRBV6-5 with TRBJ1-1, with a weak D call TRBD1 (5 bases). Germline assignment: CDR1 MNHEY and CDR2 SVGAGI. V lost 2 bases and J lost 6, with 10 bases in between. This CDR3 is 13 amino acids long. In DNA, the CDR3 is TGTGCCAGCAGTTACCAAGGGGCGGCTGAAGCTTTCTTT. Its protein product is CASSYQGAAEAFF.

The chain carries TRBV6-1 and TRBJ2-7; D is undetermined. The CDR3 covers 13 residues. The germline V gene encodes CDR1 MNHNS and CDR2 SASEGT. V was pared by 0 bases and J by 3 bases, with 6 bases between. CDR3 sequence reads: CASSEARNYEQYV. The CDR3 nucleotides read TGTGCCAGCAGTGAAGCGCGAAACTACGAGCAGTACGTC.

The CDR3 DNA reads TGTGCCAGTAGTATCGAACCTCGGGGCTACACCTTC. This gives the protein CASSIEPRGYTF. This chain connects TRBV19 to TRBJ1-2; D gene unclear. This CDR3 comprises 12 residues. Trimming cost V 3 bases and J 8 bases, with 10 bases left between them. The germline V gene has CDR1 LNHDA and CDR2 SQIVND (reference sequence).

The chain links TRBV28 to TRBJ2-4; TRBD1 is a possible D gene (5 bases). Per the germline V gene, CDR1 is MDHEN and CDR2 is SYDVKM. The CDR3 consists of 18 residues. V was clipped by 4 bases and J by 1 base, with 20 bases between them. For the CDR3, the DNA is TGTGCCAGCAGTTCCCCTCTCAGGGCCTCCGTGGCCAAAAACATTCAGTACTTC. Translating gives CASSSPLRASVAKNIQYF.

The V gene is TRBV9, the J gene TRBJ2-5; the match to TRBD1 covers 8 bases. The CDR3 extends over 17 amino acids. Germline CDR1 SGDLS, CDR2 YYNGEE. V lost 1 base to trimming and J lost 4 bases; unmatched junction nucleotides: 12. CDR3: CASSVPTTIGQGETQYF. CDR3 sequence (DNA): TGTGCCAGCAGCGTACCCACCACGATCGGACAGGGAGAGACCCAGTACTTC.

The V and J genes are TRBV18 and TRBJ1-6; D not certain. Germline assignment: CDR1 KGHSH and CDR2 LQKENI. V was shortened by 3 bases and J by 5 bases, with 11 bases between the two germline ends. The length of the CDR3 is 15 residues. The CDR3 coding sequence is TGTGCCAGCTCACCTAACAGCCCCAATAATTCACCCCTCCACTTT. Amino acids: CASSPNSPNNSPLHF.

This chain joins TRBV3-1 (or the pseudogene TRBV3-2) and TRBJ2-1, with TRBD2 identical over 10 bases. V dropped 5 bases and J dropped 3; count of bases not matched to a gene: 1. CDR3 length: 14 amino acids. CDR1 LGHDT and CDR2 YNNKEL come from the germline V gene (reference sequence). The CDR3 reads CASSTSGVYNEQFF. CDR3 nucleotide sequence: TGTGCCAGCAGCACTAGCGGGGTCTACAATGAGCAGTTCTTC.

The chain couples TRBV24-1 to TRBJ1-4, with D possibly matching TRBD1 (6 bases). CDR1 and CDR2 from the germline V gene are KGHDR and SFDVKD. V was clipped by 10 bases and J by 6 bases, with 14 bases between them. This CDR3 is 13 amino acids long. CDR3 residues: CATQGRVDEKLFF. The CDR3 coding sequence is TGTGCCACACAGGGTAGGGTGGATGAAAAACTGTTTTTT.

The count of this clone is one. The chain is built from TRBV7-6 and TRBJ1-1; D remains unclear. CDR3 size: 14 residues. Trimming left V 1 base short and J 5 bases short, with 11 bases between. Germline V gene data show CDR1 as SGHVS and CDR2 as FNYEAQ. Here the CDR3 reads CASSLGNTGTEAFF. The CDR3 region has the DNA TGTGCCAGCAGCTTAGGTAACACGGGTACTGAAGCTTTCTTT. Looking up the rest from reference TRBV7-6 and TRBJ1-1 gives the full variable domain: GAGVSQSPRYKVTKRGQDVALRCDPISGHVSLYWYRQALGQGPEFLTYFNYEAQQDKSGLPNDRFSAERPEGSISTLTIQRTEQRDSAMYRCASSLGNTGTEAFFGQGTRLTVV.

The table lists this clone with a few counts. The J gene is TRBJ1-2, the V gene TRBV29-1; 7 positions match TRBD1. V shed 4 bases, J shed 4 bases, and the junction held 6 bases outside the gene matches. The CDR3 spans 13 residues. Per the germline V gene, CDR1 is SQVTM and CDR2 is ANQGSEA. CDR3 sequence: CSVGSTGVYGYTF. The CDR3 nucleotides read TGCAGCGTTGGGTCCACAGGGGTCTATGGCTACACCTTC.

The chain carries TRBV18 and TRBJ2-5; no definite D call. Germline-derived CDR1 and CDR2 are KGHSH and LQKENI. V lost 0 bases to trimming and J lost 7 bases, with 12 bases between them. CDR3 size: 14 residues. In DNA, the CDR3 is TGTGCCAGCTCACCACCGGCCAACCCAGGGACCCAGTACTTC. It yields the protein CASSPPANPGTQYF.